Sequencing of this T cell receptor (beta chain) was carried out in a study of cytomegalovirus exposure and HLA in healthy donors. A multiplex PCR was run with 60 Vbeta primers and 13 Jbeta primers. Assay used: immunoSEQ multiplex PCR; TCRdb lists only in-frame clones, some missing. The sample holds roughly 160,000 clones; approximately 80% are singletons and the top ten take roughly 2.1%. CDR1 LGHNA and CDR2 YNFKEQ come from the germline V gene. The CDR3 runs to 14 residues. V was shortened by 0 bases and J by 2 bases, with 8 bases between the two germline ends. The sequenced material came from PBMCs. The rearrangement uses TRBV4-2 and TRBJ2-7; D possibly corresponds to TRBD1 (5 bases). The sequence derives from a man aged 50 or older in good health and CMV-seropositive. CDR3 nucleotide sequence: TGTGCCAGCAGCCAAGACAGGGCAACCTACGAGCAGTACTTC. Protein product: CASSQDRATYEQYF.